The present T cell receptor beta chain was sequenced within a study of shared clonotypes between healthy human individuals. General observations from the study: Sampling covered nothing but blood. Tissue TCR repertoires likely differ from those found in blood. Across a handful of donors, naive CD4 shared approximately 4.5%, naive CD8 approximately 3.5%, memory CD4 approximately 2.5%, memory CD8 around 0.36%.

Sequenced by immunoSEQ multiplex PCR; TCRdb stores in-frame clones only, minus some. The sample holds 780,000 or so clones, approximately 72% seen once. Concerning this clone itself: The antigen is unknown.

This CDR3 is 16 amino acids long. Per the germline V gene, CDR1 is SGHVS and CDR2 is FQNEAQ. Trimming took off 2 bases at V and 1 base at J, with 12 bases between the two ends. The chain recombines TRBV7-8 with TRBJ1-5; unclear D gene. The TCR comes from a woman in her 30s in good health. Sequencing input: memory CD4+ T cells sorted from blood. The subset: CD45RA-negative fraction. The CDR3 sequence: CASSLFYLGSNQPQHF. The CDR3 nucleotides read TGTGCCAGCAGCTTATTCTACCTGGGGAGCAATCAGCCCCAGCATTTT.